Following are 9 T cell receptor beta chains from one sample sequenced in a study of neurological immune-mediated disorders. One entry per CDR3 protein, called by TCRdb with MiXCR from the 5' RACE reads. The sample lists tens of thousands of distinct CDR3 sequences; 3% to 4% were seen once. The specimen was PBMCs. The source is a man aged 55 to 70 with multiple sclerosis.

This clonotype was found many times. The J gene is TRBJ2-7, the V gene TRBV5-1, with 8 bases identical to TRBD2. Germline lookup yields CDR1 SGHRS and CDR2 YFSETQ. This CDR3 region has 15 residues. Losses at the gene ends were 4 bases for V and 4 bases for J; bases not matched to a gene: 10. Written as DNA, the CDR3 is TGCGCCAGCAGCCGGGCGGGGGGCCCTAATTACGAGCAGTACTTC. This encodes CASSRAGGPNYEQYF.

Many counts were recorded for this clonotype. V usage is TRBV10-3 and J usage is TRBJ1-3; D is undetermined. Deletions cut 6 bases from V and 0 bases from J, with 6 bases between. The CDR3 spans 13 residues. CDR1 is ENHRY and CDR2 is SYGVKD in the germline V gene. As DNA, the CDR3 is TGTGCCATCAGAGGTCTCTCTGGAAACACCATATATTTT. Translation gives CAIRGLSGNTIYF.

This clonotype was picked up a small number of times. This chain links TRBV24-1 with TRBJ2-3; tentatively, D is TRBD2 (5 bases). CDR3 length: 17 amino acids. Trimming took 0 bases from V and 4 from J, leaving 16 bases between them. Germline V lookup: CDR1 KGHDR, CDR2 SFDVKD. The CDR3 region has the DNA TGTGCCACCAGTGATTTGGGGCAGCAAGGGAGCGCAGATACGCAGTATTTT. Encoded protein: CATSDLGQQGSADTQYF.

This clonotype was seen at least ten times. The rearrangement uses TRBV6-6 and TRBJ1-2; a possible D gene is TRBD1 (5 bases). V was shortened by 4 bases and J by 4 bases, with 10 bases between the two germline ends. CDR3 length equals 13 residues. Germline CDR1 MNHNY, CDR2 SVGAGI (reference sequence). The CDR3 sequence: CASSWGSGYGYTF. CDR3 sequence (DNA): TGTGCCAGCAGTTGGGGCAGCGGCTATGGCTACACCTTC.

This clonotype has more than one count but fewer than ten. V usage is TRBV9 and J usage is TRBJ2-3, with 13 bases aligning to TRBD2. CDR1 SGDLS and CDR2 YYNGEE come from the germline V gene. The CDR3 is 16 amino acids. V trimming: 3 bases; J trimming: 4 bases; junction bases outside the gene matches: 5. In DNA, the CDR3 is TGTGCCAGCAGCGGATCAACTAGCGGGGGGGCAGATACGCAGTATTTT. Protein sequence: CASSGSTSGGADTQYF.

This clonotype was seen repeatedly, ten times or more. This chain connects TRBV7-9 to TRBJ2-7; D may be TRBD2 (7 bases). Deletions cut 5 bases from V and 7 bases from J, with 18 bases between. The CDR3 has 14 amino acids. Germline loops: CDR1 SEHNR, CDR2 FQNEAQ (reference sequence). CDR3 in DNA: TGTGCCAGCAGCCCGGGGGCGGGGGAAGAAGAGCAGTACTTC. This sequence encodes CASSPGAGEEEQYF.

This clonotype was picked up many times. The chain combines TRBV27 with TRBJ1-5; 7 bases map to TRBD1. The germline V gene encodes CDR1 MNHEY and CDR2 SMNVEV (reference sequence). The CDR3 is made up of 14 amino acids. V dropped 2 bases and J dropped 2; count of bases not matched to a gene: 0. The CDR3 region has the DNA TGTGCCAGCAGTTTAGGGACAGGCAATCAGCCCCAGCATTTT. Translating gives CASSLGTGNQPQHF.

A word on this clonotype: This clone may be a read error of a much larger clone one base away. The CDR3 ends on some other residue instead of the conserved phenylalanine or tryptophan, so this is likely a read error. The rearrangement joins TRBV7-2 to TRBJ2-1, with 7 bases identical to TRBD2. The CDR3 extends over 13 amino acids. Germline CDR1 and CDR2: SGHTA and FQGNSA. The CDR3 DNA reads TGTGCGTCGGCTCGGGGGGCCTACAATGAGCAGTTCTGC. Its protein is CASARGAYNEQFC.

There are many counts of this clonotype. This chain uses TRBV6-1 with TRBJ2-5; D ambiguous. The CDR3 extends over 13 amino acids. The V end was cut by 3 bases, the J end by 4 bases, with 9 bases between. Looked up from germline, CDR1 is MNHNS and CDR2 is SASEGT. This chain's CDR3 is CASSEPGPETQYF. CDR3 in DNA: TGTGCCAGCAGTGAGCCTGGGCCAGAGACCCAGTACTTC.